A selection of T cell receptor beta chains follows, all from one sample in a study of blood T cell repertoires in COVID-19. TCRdb's table, derived via immunoSEQ multiplex PCR, lists solely in-frame clones and lacks some. This sample has fewer than 350,000 clones, with approximately 91% found just once. The sequencing input was PBMCs or T cells enriched from blood (not recorded which). These receptors all stem from a middle-aged woman with acute COVID-19. Each CDR3 is given with its conserved first and last residue. A D gene is named only where the DNA matches it firmly.

>TRBD2|TRBV3-1/TRBV3-2|TRBJ2-5
CASSPLAGGETQYF
>NA|TRBV20-1|TRBJ2-3
CSARSYDTQYF
>TRBD2|TRBV2|TRBJ2-5
CASRAGLAGGQYQETQYF
>TRBD1|TRBV18|TRBJ2-3
CASSPGQGRDTQYF
>NA|TRBV6-5|TRBJ2-5
CASRTPGSLTQYF
>TRBD1|TRBV6-5|TRBJ1-1
CASSTGGSNTEAFF
>NA|TRBV9|TRBJ2-1
CASSPPGRFNEQFF
>NA|TRBV10-3|TRBJ1-1
CAISGTVDTEAFF
>NA|TRBV7-2|TRBJ1-5
CASSLDVIGGQPQHF
>TRBD1|TRBV3-1/TRBV3-2|TRBJ1-2
CASSQAGGQAPYSNYGYTF
>TRBD1|TRBV5-1|TRBJ1-1
CASSNTGGTEAFF
>NA|TRBV30|TRBJ2-5
CAWSVLPSLRFWGQETQYF
>NA|TRBV12-2|TRBJ1-2
CASRLDPLRYGYTF
>NA|TRBV6-5|TRBJ2-1
CASSPGSMEQFF
>TRBD1|TRBV18|TRBJ1-5
CASSPDRGHQPQHF
>TRBD1|TRBV29-1|TRBJ1-6
CSVITGANSPLHF
>NA|TRBV9|TRBJ1-6
CASSKDNRVNSPLHF
>NA|TRBV19|TRBJ2-2
CASSVPGVGHTGELFF
>TRBD2|TRBV7-3|TRBJ2-1
CASSGGLVSYNEQFF
>TRBD1|TRBV11-3|TRBJ2-2
CASSPGGQGANTGELFF
>NA|TRBV6-5|TRBJ2-2
CASRRDLGYTGELFF
>TRBD1|TRBV27|TRBJ2-6
CASALAQGASGANVLTF
>TRBD2|TRBV9|TRBJ2-3
CASSVAAGGTDTQYF
>NA|TRBV2|TRBJ1-6
CASSGEAGFSPLHF
>NA|TRBV28|TRBJ2-4
CASSPTGYAKNIQYF
>TRBD2|TRBV24-1|TRBJ2-3
CATSVAGGTDTQYF
>NA|TRBV28|TRBJ1-3
CASTDPPGSGNTIYF
>NA|TRBV12-3/TRBV12-4|TRBJ1-1
CASTPDRGEAFF
>TRBD1|TRBV6-5|TRBJ1-2
CASSYYGQDVSYGYTF
>NA|TRBV6-2/TRBV6-3|TRBJ2-7
CASSHQDIYRANEQYF
>TRBD1|TRBV5-4|TRBJ1-2
CASSLLGQGGYGYTF
>NA|TRBV7-6|TRBJ2-3
CASSLQQAPGTDTQYF
>NA|TRBV27|TRBJ2-2
CATLNSYYETGPGELFF
>NA|TRBV30|TRBJ1-2
CAWGRDRGGYTF
>NA|TRBV6-2/TRBV6-3|TRBJ2-1
CASSVGGGGRGNEQFF
>NA|TRBV7-8|TRBJ1-6
CASSLGHATSSYNSPLHF
>TRBD2|TRBV4-2|TRBJ2-7
CASSQASGGSSYEQYF
>NA|TRBV5-1|TRBJ2-2
CASTTTGLTGELFF
>TRBD1|TRBV13|TRBJ2-3
CASSLEGQSSTDTQYF
>TRBD2|TRBV5-1|TRBJ2-5
CASSLRSPGTSGKSYQETQYF
>NA|TRBV7-6|TRBJ1-6
CASSLAGRERDSPLHF
>TRBD1|TRBV30|TRBJ1-1
CAWSGQGFTEAFF
>TRBD2|TRBV6-6|TRBJ2-1
CASSPGGLAGSRTQFF
>NA|TRBV12-3/TRBV12-4|TRBJ1-2
CASSLGHGYTF
>NA|TRBV2|TRBJ1-3
CASSDGILSGNTIYF
>TRBD1|TRBV2|TRBJ1-2
CASSVYSGTGHGYTF
>NA|TRBV12-3/TRBV12-4|TRBJ1-5
CASSFRGNQPQHF
>NA|TRBV7-8|TRBJ1-1
CASSLAGGGTEAFF
>NA|TRBV2|TRBJ2-1
CASMRGHEQFF
>TRBD1|TRBV6-5|TRBJ2-5
CASERGGAGEETQYF
>NA|TRBV15|TRBJ2-1
CATSRDLGLRGNEQFF
>NA|TRBV4-1|TRBJ1-5
CASSQGTEIGNQPQHF
>NA|TRBV4-2|TRBJ1-1
CASSQLTGNTEAFF
>NA|TRBV19|TRBJ1-2
CASSIGVPGQGNGYTF